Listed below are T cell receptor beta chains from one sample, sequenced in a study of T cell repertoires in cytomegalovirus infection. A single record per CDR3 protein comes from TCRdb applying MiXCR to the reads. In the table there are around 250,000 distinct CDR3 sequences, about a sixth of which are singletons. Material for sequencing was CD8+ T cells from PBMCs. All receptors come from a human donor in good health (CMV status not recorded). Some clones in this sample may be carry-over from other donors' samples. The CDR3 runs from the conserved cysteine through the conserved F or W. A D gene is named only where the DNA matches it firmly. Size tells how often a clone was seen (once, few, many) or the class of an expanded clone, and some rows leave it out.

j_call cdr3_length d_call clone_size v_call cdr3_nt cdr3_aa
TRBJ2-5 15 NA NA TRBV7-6 TGTGCTAGCAGCTTAGCGCCAGGCGGCCAAGAGACCCAGTACTTC CASSLAPGGQETQYF
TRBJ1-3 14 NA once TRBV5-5 TGTGCCAGCAGCGGATCCCCACCTGGAAACACCATATATTTT CASSGSPPGNTIYF
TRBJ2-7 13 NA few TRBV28 TGTGCCAGCAGTTCCGGGACCTGGTTCGAGCAGTACTTC CASSSGTWFEQYF
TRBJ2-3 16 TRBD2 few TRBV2 TGTGCCAGCAGAAATGGGGGCGGGGGGGCCACAGATACGCAGTATTTT CASRNGGGGATDTQYF
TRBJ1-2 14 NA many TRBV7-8 TGTGCCAGCAGCCCTAGCAGGGGCGCCTATGGCTACACCTTC CASSPSRGAYGYTF
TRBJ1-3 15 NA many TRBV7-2 TGTGCCAGCAGCGGAGGACACTTCTCTGGAAACACCATATATTTT CASSGGHFSGNTIYF
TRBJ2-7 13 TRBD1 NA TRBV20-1 TGCAGTGCCCCCTCAGGGGGCCTGTACGAGCAGTACTTC CSAPSGGLYEQYF
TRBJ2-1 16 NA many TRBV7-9 TGTGCCAGCAGCCTTCTTGTAAGGGGAGCCTACAATGAGCAGTTCTTC CASSLLVRGAYNEQFF
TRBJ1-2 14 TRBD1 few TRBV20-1 TGCAGTGCTAGGACAGGGTTTCCAAACTATGGCTACACCTTC CSARTGFPNYGYTF
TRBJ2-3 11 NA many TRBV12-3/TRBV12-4 TGTGCCAGCAGCCTCACAGATACGCAGTATTTT CASSLTDTQYF
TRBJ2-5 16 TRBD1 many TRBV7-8 TGTGCCAGCAGTCACGGCGGGGACAGGGTCTGGAAGACCCAGTACTTC CASSHGGDRVWKTQYF
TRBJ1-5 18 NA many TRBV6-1 TGTGCCAGCAGTGAAGATAGTTGGGTTTGGAGTAGCAATCAGCCCCAGCATTTT CASSEDSWVWSSNQPQHF
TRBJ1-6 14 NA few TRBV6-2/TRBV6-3 TGTGCCAGCAGTTACCAGGGTCCCGGTTCACCCCTCCACTTT CASSYQGPGSPLHF
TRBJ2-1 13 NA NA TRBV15 TGTGCCACCCAAGAGCGTACTTCGGATGAGCAGTTCTTC CATQERTSDEQFF
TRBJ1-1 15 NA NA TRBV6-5 TGTGCCAGCAGTTACTCGCCTCGGACAGTCTCTGAAGCTTTCTTT CASSYSPRTVSEAFF
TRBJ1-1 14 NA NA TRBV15 TGTGCCACCAGCAGTGAAGCAGTGAACACTGAAGCTTTCTTT CATSSEAVNTEAFF
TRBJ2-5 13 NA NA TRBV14 TGTGCCAGCAGCCTGTTGCACGGAGAGACCCAGTACTTC CASSLLHGETQYF
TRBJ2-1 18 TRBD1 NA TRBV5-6 TGTGCCAGCAGCTCCCAGACAGGGAATGGCGGGCTCTACAATGAGCAGTTCTTC CASSSQTGNGGLYNEQFF
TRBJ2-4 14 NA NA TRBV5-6 TGTGCCAGCAGCTTGTTGATCCACGGTGACATTCAGTACTTC CASSLLIHGDIQYF
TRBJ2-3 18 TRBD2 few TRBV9 TGTGCCAGCAGCCCGTCGGGGACTAGCGGCTCTAGCACAGATACGCAGTATTTT CASSPSGTSGSSTDTQYF
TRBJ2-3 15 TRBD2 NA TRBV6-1 TGTGCCAGCAGCGGAAGCGGGGCAAAGGGAGATACGCAGTATTTT CASSGSGAKGDTQYF
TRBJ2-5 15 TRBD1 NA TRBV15 TGTGCCACCAGCAGATCAACAGGGGCCCAAGAGACCCAGTACTTC CATSRSTGAQETQYF
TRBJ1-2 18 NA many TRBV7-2 TGTGCCAGCAGCTTAGTAGTAGGATCCCATGGTGTGTCAGGAGTCTACACCTTC CASSLVVGSHGVSGVYTF
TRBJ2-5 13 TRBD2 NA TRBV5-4 TGTGCCAGCAGCTGGGCGGGGGGAGAGACCCAGTACTTC CASSWAGGETQYF
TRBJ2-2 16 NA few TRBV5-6 TGTGCCAGCAGCCCAATCGATCTAAACCAGCCCGGGGAGCTGTTTTTT CASSPIDLNQPGELFF
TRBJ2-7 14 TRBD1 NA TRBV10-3 TGTGCCATCAGTGAGGGGACAGGGGTACTCGAGCAGTACTTC CAISEGTGVLEQYF
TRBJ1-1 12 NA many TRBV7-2 TGTGCCAGCAGCCCCAGGACCACTGAAGCTTTCTTT CASSPRTTEAFF
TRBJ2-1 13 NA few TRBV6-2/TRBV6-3 TGTGCCAGCAGTTACTCGTACTACAATGAGCAGTTCTTC CASSYSYYNEQFF
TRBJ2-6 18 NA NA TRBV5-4 TGTGCCAGCAGGGACCCAGGAAATTTTCTCTCTGGGGCCAACGTCCTGACTTTC CASRDPGNFLSGANVLTF
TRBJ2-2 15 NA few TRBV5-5 TGTGCCAGCAGCTTCTTTTGGGGTCGGACCGGGGAGCTGTTTTTT CASSFFWGRTGELFF
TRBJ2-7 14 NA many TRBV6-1 TGTGCCAGCAGAGGCCCCTTCCCAAACTACGAGCAGTACTTC CASRGPFPNYEQYF
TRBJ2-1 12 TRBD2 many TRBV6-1 TGTGCCAGCAGTGAATGGGGGGGTGAGCAGTTCTTC CASSEWGGEQFF
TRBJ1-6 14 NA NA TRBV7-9 TGTGCCAGCAGCGTAGGGGGAAAACGATCACCCCTCCACTTT CASSVGGKRSPLHF
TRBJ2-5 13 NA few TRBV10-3 TGTGCCATCAGTGTAAGCGGACAAGAGACCCAGTACTTC CAISVSGQETQYF
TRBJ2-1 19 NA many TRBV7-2 TGTGCCAGCAGCCTATCTGGTGGGCGCCATGGAAGCTCCTACAATGAGCAGTTCTTC CASSLSGGRHGSSYNEQFF
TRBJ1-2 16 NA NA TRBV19 TGTGCCAGTAGTATAGTACCCCCAGGGAAGATTCAAGGCTACACCTTC CASSIVPPGKIQGYTF
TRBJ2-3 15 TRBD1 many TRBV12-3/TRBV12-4 TGTGCCAGCAGTTCGACAGGGGGCGAGGCAGATACGCAGTATTTT CASSSTGGEADTQYF
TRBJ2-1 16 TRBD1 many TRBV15 TGTGCCACCAGCAGGGCAGGGACAGGTTTACACAATGAGCAGTTCTTC CATSRAGTGLHNEQFF
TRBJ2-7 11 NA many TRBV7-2 TGTGCCAGCGAGGGGGTAGGCGAGCAGTACTTC CASEGVGEQYF
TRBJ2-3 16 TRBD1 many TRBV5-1 TGCGCCAGCAGCTTGGGACAGGGTGGAAGCACAGATACGCAGTATTTT CASSLGQGGSTDTQYF
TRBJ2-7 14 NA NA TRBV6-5 TGTGCCAGCAGTTACTCCACCTTGGGCTACGAGCAGTACTTC CASSYSTLGYEQYF